This T cell receptor (beta chain) appears in the sequencing data of a study of T-cell memory formation after mild COVID-19. Overall study results and limits: There was a balanced CD4/CD8 profile in clones contracting day 15 to 85, and later expanders leaned CD4+. Researchers report contracting CD4+ clones mostly in CM and EM, with CD8+ clones in EMRA.

TCRalpha and TCRbeta libraries used 5'RACE with constant-segment primers and UMIs. TCRdb re-derived calls from the 5' RACE reads in MiXCR, one entry per CDR3 protein. Among around 7,200 distinct CDR3 sequences listed, 25% to 40% were seen once. The V and J ends lost 3 bases and 2 bases respectively, with 14 bases between them. The CDR3 is made up of 14 amino acids. Germline V gives CDR1 DFQATT, CDR2 SNEGSKA (reference sequence). By frequency in the sample, this clonotype is medium-sized. Its antigen is unknown. Sequences were obtained from PBMCs or a T cell subset sorted from them (not recorded which). The origin of this receptor is an adult woman who had mild COVID-19 (a few samples of this study predate the infection). Cell type and time point are not known. The chain links TRBV20-1 to TRBJ2-7; D perhaps matches TRBD1 (7 bases). The CDR3 loop is CSASPGGPTYEQYF. The CDR3 region has the DNA TGCAGTGCTAGCCCAGGGGGGCCCACCTACGAGCAGTACTTC.